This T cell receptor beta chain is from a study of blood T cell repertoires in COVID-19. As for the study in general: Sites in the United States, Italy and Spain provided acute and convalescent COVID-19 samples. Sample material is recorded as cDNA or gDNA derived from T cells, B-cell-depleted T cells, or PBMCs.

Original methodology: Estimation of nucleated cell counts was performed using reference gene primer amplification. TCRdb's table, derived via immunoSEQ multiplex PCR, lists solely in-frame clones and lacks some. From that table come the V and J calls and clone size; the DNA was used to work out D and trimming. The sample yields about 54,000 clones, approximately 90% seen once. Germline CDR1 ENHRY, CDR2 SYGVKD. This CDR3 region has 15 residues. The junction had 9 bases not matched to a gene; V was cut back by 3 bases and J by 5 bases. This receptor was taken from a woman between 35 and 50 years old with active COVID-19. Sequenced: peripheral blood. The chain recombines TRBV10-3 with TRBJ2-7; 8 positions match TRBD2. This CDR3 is CAISDAGGVWDEQYF. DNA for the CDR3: TGTGCCATCAGTGACGCGGGGGGAGTATGGGACGAGCAGTACTTC.